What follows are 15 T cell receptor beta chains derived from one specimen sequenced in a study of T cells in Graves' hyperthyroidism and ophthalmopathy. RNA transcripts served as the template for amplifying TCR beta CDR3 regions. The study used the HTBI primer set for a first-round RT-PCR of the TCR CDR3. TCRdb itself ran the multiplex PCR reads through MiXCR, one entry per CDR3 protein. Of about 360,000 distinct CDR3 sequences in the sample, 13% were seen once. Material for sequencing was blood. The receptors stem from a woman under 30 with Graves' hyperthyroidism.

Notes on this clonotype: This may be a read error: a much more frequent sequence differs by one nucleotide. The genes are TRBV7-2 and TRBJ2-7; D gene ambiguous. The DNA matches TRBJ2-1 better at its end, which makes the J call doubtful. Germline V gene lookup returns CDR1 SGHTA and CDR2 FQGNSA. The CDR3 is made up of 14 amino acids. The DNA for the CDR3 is TGTGCCAGCAGCTTCAAGGGATCTTCCTACGAGCAGTTCTTC. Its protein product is CASSFKGSSYEQFF.

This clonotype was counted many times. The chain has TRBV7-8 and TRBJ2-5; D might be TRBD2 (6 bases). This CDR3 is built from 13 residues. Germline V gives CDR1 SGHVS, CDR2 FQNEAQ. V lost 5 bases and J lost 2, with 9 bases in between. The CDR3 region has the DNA TGTGCCAGCAGCACCGGGACTCAAGAGACCCAGTACTTC. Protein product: CASSTGTQETQYF.

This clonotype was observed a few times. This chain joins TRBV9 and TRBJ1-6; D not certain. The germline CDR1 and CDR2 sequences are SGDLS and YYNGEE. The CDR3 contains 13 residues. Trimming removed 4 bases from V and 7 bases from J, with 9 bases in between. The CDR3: CASSPMVNSPLHF. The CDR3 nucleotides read TGTGCCAGCAGCCCCATGGTCAATTCACCCCTCCACTTT.

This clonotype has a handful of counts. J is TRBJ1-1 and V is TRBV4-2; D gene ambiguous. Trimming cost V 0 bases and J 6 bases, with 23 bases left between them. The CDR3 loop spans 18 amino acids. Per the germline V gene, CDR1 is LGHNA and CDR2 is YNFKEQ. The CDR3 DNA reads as TGTGCCAGCAGCCAAGAAGGCCCCCAAGGACGACCCCACCCTGAAGCTTTCTTT. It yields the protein CASSQEGPQGRPHPEAFF.

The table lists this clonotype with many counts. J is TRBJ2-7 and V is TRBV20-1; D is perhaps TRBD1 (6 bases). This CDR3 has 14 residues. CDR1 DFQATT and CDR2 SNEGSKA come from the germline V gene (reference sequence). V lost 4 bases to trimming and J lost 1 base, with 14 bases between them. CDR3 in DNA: TGCAGTGCTATCAAGCTAGGGGGATCCTACGAGCAGTACTTC. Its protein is CSAIKLGGSYEQYF.

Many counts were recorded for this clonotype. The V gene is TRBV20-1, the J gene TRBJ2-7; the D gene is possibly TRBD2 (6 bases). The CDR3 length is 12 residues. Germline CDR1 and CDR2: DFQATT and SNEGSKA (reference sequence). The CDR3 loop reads CSATPGAGRQYF. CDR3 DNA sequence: TGCAGCGCCACCCCGGGAGCAGGGAGGCAGTACTTC.

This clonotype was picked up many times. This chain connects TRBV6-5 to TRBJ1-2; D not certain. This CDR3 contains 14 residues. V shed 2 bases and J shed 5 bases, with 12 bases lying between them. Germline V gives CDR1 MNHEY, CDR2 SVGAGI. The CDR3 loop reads CASSYGQLGYGYTF. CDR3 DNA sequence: TGTGCCAGCAGTTACGGGCAGCTCGGGTATGGCTACACCTTC.

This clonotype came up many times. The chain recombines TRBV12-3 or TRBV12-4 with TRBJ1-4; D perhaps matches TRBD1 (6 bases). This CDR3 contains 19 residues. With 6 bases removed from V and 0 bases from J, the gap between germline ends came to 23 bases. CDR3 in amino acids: CASRKGRRGVGPTNEKLFF. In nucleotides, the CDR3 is TGTGCCAGCAGGAAGGGGCGCAGGGGCGTGGGGCCAACTAATGAAAAACTGTTTTTT.

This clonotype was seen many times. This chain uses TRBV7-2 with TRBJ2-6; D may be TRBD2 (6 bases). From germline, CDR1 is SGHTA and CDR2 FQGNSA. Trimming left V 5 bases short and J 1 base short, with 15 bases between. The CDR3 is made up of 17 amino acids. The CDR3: CASSGWGERSGANVLTF. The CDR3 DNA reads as TGTGCCAGCAGCGGGTGGGGGGAGAGGTCTGGGGCCAACGTCCTGACTTTC. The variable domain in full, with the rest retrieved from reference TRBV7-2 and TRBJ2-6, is GAGVSQSPSNKVTEKGKDVELRCDPISGHTALYWYRQSLGQGLEFLIYFQGNSAPDKSGLPSDRFSAERTGGSVSTLTIQRTQQEDSAVYLCASSGWGERSGANVLTFGAGSRLTVL.

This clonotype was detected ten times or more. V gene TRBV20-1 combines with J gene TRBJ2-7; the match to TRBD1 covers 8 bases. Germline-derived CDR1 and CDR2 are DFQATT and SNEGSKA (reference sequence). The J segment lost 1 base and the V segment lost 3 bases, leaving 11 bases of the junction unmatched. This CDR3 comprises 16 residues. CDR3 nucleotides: TGCAGTGCTAGGTGGGACAGGCGGGGTACGTCCTACGAGCAGTACTTC. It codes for CSARWDRRGTSYEQYF.

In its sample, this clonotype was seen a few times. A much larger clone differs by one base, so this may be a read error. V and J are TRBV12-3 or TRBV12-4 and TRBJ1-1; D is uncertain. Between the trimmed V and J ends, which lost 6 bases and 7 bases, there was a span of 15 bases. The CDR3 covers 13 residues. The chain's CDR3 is CASSNRRGIEAFF. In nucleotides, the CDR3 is TGTGCCAGCAGCAATAGACGAGGGATTGAAGCTTTCTTT.

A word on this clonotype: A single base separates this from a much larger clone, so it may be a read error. Written as DNA, the CDR3 is TGTACCAGCAGTGAAGTAGGCAGGGGCTACGAGCAGTACTTC. Translating it yields CTSSEVGRGYEQYF. The J gene is TRBJ2-7, the V gene TRBV28; a weak D match, TRBD1 (6 bases). Germline V gene sequence: CDR1 MDHEN, CDR2 SYDVKM. CDR3 size: 14 residues.

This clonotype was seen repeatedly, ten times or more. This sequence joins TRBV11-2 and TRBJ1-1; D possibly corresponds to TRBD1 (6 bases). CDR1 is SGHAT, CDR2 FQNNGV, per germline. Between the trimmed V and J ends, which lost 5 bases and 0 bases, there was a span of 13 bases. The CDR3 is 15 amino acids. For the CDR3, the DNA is TGTGCCAGCAGCCCCTGGACAGCTGTGAACACTGAAGCTTTCTTT. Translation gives CASSPWTAVNTEAFF.

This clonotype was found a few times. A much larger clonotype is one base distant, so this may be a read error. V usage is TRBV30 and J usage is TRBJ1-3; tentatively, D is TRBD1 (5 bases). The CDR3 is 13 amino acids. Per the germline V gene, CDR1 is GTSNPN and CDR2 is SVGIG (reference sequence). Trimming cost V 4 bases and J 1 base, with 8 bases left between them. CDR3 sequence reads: CAWIGGSGNTIYF. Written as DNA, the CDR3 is TGTGCCTGGATCGGGGGGTCTGGAAACACCATATATTTT.

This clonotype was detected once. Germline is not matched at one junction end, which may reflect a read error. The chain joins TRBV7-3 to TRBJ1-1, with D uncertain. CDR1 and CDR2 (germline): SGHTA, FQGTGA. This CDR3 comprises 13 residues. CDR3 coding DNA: TGTCCCAGCAGCTTGTCTGGAACTACTGAAGCTTTCTTT. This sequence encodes CPSSLSGTTEAFF.